These T cell receptor beta chains were read from a single sample in a study of T cells after yellow fever vaccination. Using its own MiXCR run on the 5' RACE reads, TCRdb lists one record per CDR3 protein. The table shows around 310,000 distinct CDR3 sequences, with more than 3% occurring only once. The material was PBMCs, obtained on the day of the yellow fever booster vaccination. The receptors derive from a young man who received the YFV17D yellow fever vaccine. CDR3s include the opening cysteine and the closing phenylalanine or tryptophan. Each record gives: V gene, J gene, CDR3 length, CDR3 protein.

TRBV3-1	TRBJ1-1	14	CASSQQVGSAEAFF
TRBV27	TRBJ2-1	15	CASSSDPGGNNEQFF
TRBV25-1	TRBJ2-3	20	CASSVPWYGGGGFVGDTQYF
TRBV7-2	TRBJ2-7	14	CASSLASARGGQYF
TRBV4-2	TRBJ2-4	15	CASSQRSLAKNIQYF
TRBV5-6	TRBJ2-2	18	CASSLTLAGFANTGELFF
TRBV4-3	TRBJ1-6	16	CASSQGKTGDNSPLHF
TRBV24-1	TRBJ2-2	13	CATRNGMTGELFF
TRBV12-3/TRBV12-4	TRBJ1-2	16	CASSLGAGRLNYGYTF
TRBV10-3	TRBJ2-2	12	CAIRDLAGELFF
TRBV7-2	TRBJ1-5	13	CASSLDNDQPQHF
TRBV7-2	TRBJ2-1	15	CASSFRGGGFNEQFF
TRBV3-1	TRBJ2-5	15	CASSQGWGSWETQYF
TRBV6-6	TRBJ2-5	13	CASTLRGGKTQYF
TRBV7-6	TRBJ2-3	15	CASSYRGGPIWGQYF
TRBV6-5	TRBJ1-5	15	CASSRQGLMSQPQHF
TRBV6-1	TRBJ2-1	9	CASEGQQFF
TRBV20-1	TRBJ2-2	14	CSASGTNGVGELFF
TRBV19	TRBJ1-5	16	CASSIGPEWSNQPQHF
TRBV10-3	TRBJ1-2	14	CAISELISRNGYTF
TRBV7-8	TRBJ2-7	16	CASSIGQGLLSYEQYF
TRBV11-2	TRBJ1-3	14	CASSLTGRGNTIYF
TRBV6-2/TRBV6-3	TRBJ1-2	12	CASKQSGYGYTF
TRBV19	TRBJ2-7	16	CASSMTSGGPSYEQYF
TRBV3-1	TRBJ2-7	14	CASSRAVVPYEQYF
TRBV7-2	TRBJ2-1	15	CASSSGGSSYNEQFF
TRBV12-2	TRBJ2-1	16	CASRFSSGGDHNEQFF
TRBV7-3	TRBJ2-4	14	CASSLTGAGDIQYF
TRBV5-1	TRBJ2-3	15	CASSPQGWSTDTQYF
TRBV7-9	TRBJ2-4	15	CASSLGVVAKNIQYF
TRBV6-5	TRBJ1-2	13	CASSYGGNYGYTF
TRBV3-1	TRBJ1-3	14	CASSQVPGRNTIYF
TRBV20-1	TRBJ2-7	13	CSARAGEPYEQYF
TRBV3-1	TRBJ2-1	17	CASSPSTTSVFSNEQFF
TRBV18	TRBJ2-6	19	CASSPPRTGQGTGANVLTF
TRBV7-2	TRBJ1-1	14	CASSLRGTGTEAFF
TRBV11-2	TRBJ2-3	15	CASSSIRDNTDTQYF
TRBV7-2	TRBJ2-1	16	CASSFRRLAGYNEQFF
TRBV29-1	TRBJ2-2	18	CSVDVGNRGSFRGGELFF
TRBV28	TRBJ1-5	14	CASSGGGSNQPQHF
TRBV4-1	TRBJ2-3	15	CASSQVKQSTDTQYF
TRBV5-1	TRBJ2-5	13	CASSQQGTETQYF
TRBV20-1	TRBJ2-6	14	CSAQGGSGANVLTF
TRBV24-1	TRBJ2-2	21	CATSPTPGTEIRVPYTGELFF
TRBV6-4	TRBJ2-1	15	CASSEDVAGSSEQFF
TRBV4-2	TRBJ2-5	18	CASSQEEWLAGGQETQYF
TRBV9	TRBJ2-1	15	CASSVSSLGGNEQFF
TRBV9	TRBJ2-3	17	CASSESQGLSSTDTQYF
TRBV5-8	TRBJ2-2	14	CASSPRVDTGELFF
TRBV4-1	TRBJ2-7	14	CASSRPGQTYEQYF
TRBV30	TRBJ2-5	16	CAWSVQGRLYQETQYF
TRBV11-3	TRBJ2-6	18	CASSLGQGASPGANVLTF
TRBV7-9	TRBJ1-4	15	CASSPDRGRNEKLFF
TRBV20-1	TRBJ2-4	14	CSAPDSVHRNIQYF
TRBV11-1	TRBJ2-2	21	CASSLTLFAVEIFANTGELFF
TRBV10-3	TRBJ2-1	14	CAISESLQRPEQFF
TRBV2	TRBJ2-3	14	CASSELDGIDTQYF
TRBV5-1	TRBJ1-1	15	CASSQPSGSKTEAFF
TRBV20-1	TRBJ1-6	17	CSARHRGASSYNSPLHF
TRBV24-1	TRBJ2-1	17	CATSTRDMVLSYNEQFF